Below are 5 T cell receptor beta chains sequenced from a single sample in a study of blood T cell repertoires in COVID-19 (dated by TCRdb to 2018 to 2020). Library prep was done by the immunoSEQ multiplex PCR assay. TCRdb carries this immuneACCESS record with in-frame sequences only. Its versions omit some clonotypes, under half of them owing to an unresolved V gene in the studies checked, with the rest unexplained. The sample table records about 140,000 clones; around 84% of these occur just once. In total, the top ten clones hold about 8% of the sample. Sequencing input: peripheral blood. The receptors here all came from a woman aged 60-75 years with acute or convalescent COVID-19.

The chain couples TRBV19 to TRBJ2-2; 8 bases are a match to TRBD2. This CDR3 has 17 amino acids. Losses at the gene ends were 3 bases for V and 0 bases for J; bases not matched to a gene: 6. Germline V CDR1 and CDR2: LNHDA, SQIVND (reference sequence). The CDR3 nucleotides read TGTGCCAGTAGTATTGGGGCGGGGGGAGCGAACACCGGGGAGCTGTTTTTT. Protein sequence: CASSIGAGGANTGELFF.

The chain is built from TRBV28 and TRBJ2-2, with 8 bases matching TRBD2. Losses at the gene ends were 5 bases for V and 6 bases for J; bases not matched to a gene: 26. The CDR3 spans 21 residues. The germline V gene has CDR1 MDHEN and CDR2 SYDVKM. This CDR3 reads CASSPYLRGGQLGPIAGELFF. The DNA of the CDR3 is TGTGCCAGCAGTCCCTACCTACGGGGGGGCCAATTGGGTCCGATCGCCGGGGAGCTGTTTTTT.

The chain links TRBV28 to TRBJ1-6; TRBD1 matches 9 bases. Germline assignment: CDR1 MDHEN and CDR2 SYDVKM. The CDR3 loop spans 20 amino acids. V lost 6 bases and J lost 12; bases outside the gene matches: 27. CDR3 in DNA: TGTGCCAGCAGCCGTCGGGCGGGACAGGGAAATTTAAGGGCCAATCGACCCCTCCACTTT. Its translation: CASSRRAGQGNLRANRPLHF.

This rearrangement joins TRBV28 to TRBJ1-1; D not resolved. Germline values: CDR1 MDHEN, CDR2 SYDVKM. V was clipped by 7 bases and J by 0 bases, with 6 bases between them. The CDR3 runs to 12 residues. The CDR3 bases are TGTGCCAGCAAGGAGTTGAACACTGAAGCTTTCTTT. Amino acids: CASKELNTEAFF.

This chain uses TRBV2 with TRBJ1-3, with a tentative D call TRBD1 (6 bases). CDR3 length: 13 amino acids. Germline V gene sequence: CDR1 SNHLY, CDR2 FYNNEI. V lost 6 bases, J lost 3 bases, and 9 bases lay in between. CDR3 protein: CASRQGYGNTIYF. Written as DNA, the CDR3 is TGTGCCAGCAGACAGGGTTATGGAAACACCATATATTTT.